This TCR beta chain originates from a study of T cell changes during pregnancy in multiple sclerosis (dated by TCRdb to between 2017 and 2020). Turning to the overall study: The study examined how the T cell repertoire changed over the course of pregnancy in women with multiple sclerosis.

The protocol used for the library was the immunoSEQ multiplex PCR assay. The clones in this table, taken by TCRdb from immuneACCESS, are in-frame only. Not every clone is retained; where verified, under half of the shortfall comes from an unresolved V gene, and the cause of the rest is unknown. This sample has 90,000 to 120,000 clones in its table, and under 95% of those were observed once. The top ten clonotypes cover around 0.8% of the sample. Spanning cysteine to phenylalanine, the CDR3 consists of 16 amino acids. Of the read, only the CDR3 DNA is kept; its 48 bases are in frame from base 1. Trimming leaves V shorter by 1 base and J shorter by 3 bases, with the junction holding 4 bases beyond the gene matches. The CDR1 and CDR2 encoded by the germline V gene are LGHNA and YSLEER. For this clone: There is no known antigen for this receptor. No base quality information exists; no much larger clone differs at one position.

The sample in question was peripheral blood, obtained in the third trimester of pregnancy. The clonotype comes from a female donor in good health, enrolled as a control in a pregnancy study. Recombination linked TRBV4-3 to TRBJ2-1; 9 middle bases align to TRBD2. The sequenced DNA: TGCGCCAGCAGCCAAGTCTCTAGCGGGGACTACAATGAGCAGTTCTTC. This encodes CASSQVSSGDYNEQFF.